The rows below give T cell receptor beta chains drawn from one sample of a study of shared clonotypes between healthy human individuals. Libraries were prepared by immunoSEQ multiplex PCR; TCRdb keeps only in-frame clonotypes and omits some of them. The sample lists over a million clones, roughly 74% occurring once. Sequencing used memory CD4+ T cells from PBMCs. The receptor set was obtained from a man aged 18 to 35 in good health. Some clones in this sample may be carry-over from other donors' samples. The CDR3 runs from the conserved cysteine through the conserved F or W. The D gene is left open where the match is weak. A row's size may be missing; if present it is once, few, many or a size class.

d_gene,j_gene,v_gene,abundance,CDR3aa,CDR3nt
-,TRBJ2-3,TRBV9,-,CASSVADTDTQYF,TGTGCCAGCAGCGTAGCGGACACAGATACGCAGTATTTT
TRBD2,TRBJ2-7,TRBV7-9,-,CASSLTSGRTYEQYF,TGTGCCAGCAGCTTGACTAGCGGGAGGACCTACGAGCAGTACTTC
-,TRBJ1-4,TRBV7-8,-,CASSSTEGNNEKLFF,TGTGCCAGCAGCTCCACCGAAGGCAATAATGAAAAACTGTTTTTT
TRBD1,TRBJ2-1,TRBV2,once,CASRWSGGYNEQFF,TGTGCCAGTCGGTGGTCAGGGGGCTACAATGAGCAGTTCTTC
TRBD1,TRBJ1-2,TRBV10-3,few,CAISTGTGNGYTF,TGTGCCATCAGCACCGGGACAGGCAATGGCTACACCTTC
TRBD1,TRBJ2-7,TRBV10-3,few,CAISHKGQGASYEQYF,TGTGCCATCAGCCACAAGGGACAGGGGGCGTCGTACGAGCAGTACTTC
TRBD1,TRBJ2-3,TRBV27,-,CASSLQGADTQYF,TGTGCCAGCAGTTTACAGGGGGCGGATACGCAGTATTTT
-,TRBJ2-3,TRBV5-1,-,CASSLGEFADTQYF,TGCGCCAGCAGCTTGGGAGAATTCGCAGATACGCAGTATTTT
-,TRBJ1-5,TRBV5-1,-,CASSEGVQVGNQPQHF,TGCGCCAGCAGTGAGGGGGTACAGGTAGGCAATCAGCCCCAGCATTTT
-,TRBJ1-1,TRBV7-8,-,CASSLVSRTVNTEAFF,TGTGCCAGCAGCTTAGTTTCCCGGACAGTGAACACTGAAGCTTTCTTT
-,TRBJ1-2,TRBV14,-,CASSHRAGGYTF,TGTGCCAGCAGCCACAGGGCAGGAGGCTACACCTTC
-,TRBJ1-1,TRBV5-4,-,CASSQRTPQNTEAFF,TGTGCCAGCAGCCAGAGGACACCTCAAAACACTGAAGCTTTCTTT
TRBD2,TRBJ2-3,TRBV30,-,CAWSVGLAGGADTQYF,TGTGCCTGGAGTGTTGGACTAGCGGGAGGGGCAGATACGCAGTATTTT
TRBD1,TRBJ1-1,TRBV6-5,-,CASRGQGRTEAFF,TGTGCCAGCAGAGGACAGGGTCGCACTGAAGCTTTCTTT
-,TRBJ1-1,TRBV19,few,CASRENTEAFF,TGTGCCAGCCGGGAGAACACTGAAGCTTTCTTT
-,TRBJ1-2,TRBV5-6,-,CASSRTAGYTF,TGTGCCAGCAGCCGCACAGCTGGCTACACCTTC
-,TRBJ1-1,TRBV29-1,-,CSVDGLGGYGNTEAFF,TGCAGCGTTGATGGTCTAGGGGGATACGGGAACACTGAAGCTTTCTTT
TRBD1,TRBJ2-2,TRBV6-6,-,CASSYPGGRGTGELFF,TGTGCCAGCAGTTACCCAGGGGGCCGGGGCACCGGGGAGCTGTTTTTT
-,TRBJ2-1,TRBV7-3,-,CASSIGLLSYNEQFF,TGTGCCAGCAGCATAGGGTTACTCTCCTACAATGAGCAGTTCTTC
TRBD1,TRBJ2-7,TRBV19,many,CASSRDSSYEQYF,TGTGCCAGTAGTAGGGACAGCTCCTACGAGCAGTACTTC
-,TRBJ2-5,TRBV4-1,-,CASSQVEYQETQYF,TGCGCCAGCAGCCAAGTGGAGTACCAAGAGACCCAGTACTTC
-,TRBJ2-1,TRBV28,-,CATRPSLRRQQQFF,TGTGCCACCCGGCCTTCTTTGCGGCGACAGCAGCAGTTCTTC
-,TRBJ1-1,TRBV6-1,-,CASSDALRNMNTEAFF,TGTGCCAGCAGTGACGCTTTACGGAACATGAACACTGAAGCTTTCTTT
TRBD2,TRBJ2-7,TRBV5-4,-,CASSFGTSGTYEQYF,TGTGCCAGCAGCTTCGGCACTAGCGGTACCTACGAGCAGTACTTC
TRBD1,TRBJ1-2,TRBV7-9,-,CASSMITTGTGEGYTF,TGTGCCAGCAGCATGATAACCACCGGGACAGGGGAAGGCTACACCTTC
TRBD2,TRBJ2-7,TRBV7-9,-,CASSLGLAALEQYF,TGTGCCAGCAGCTTAGGACTAGCGGCTTTGGAGCAGTACTTC
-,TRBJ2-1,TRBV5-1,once,CASSLEPGPTNNEQFF,TGCGCCAGCAGCCTGGAGCCAGGGCCAACTAACAATGAGCAGTTCTTC
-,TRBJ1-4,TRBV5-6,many,CASRRTEDREKLFF,TGTGCCAGCAGACGTACAGAGGATCGTGAAAAACTGTTTTTT
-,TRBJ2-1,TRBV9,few,CASSAEGGVYNEQFF,TGTGCCAGCAGCGCCGAGGGGGGAGTCTACAATGAGCAGTTCTTC
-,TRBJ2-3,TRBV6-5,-,CASSGRATDTQYF,TGTGCCAGCAGCGGGCGGGCCACAGATACGCAGTATTTT
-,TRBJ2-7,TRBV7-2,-,CASSLFSTPGSYEQYF,TGTGCCAGCAGCTTATTCAGTACGCCAGGATCCTACGAGCAGTACTTC
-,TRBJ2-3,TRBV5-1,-,CASSLTDTQYF,TGCGCCAGCAGCCTCACAGATACGCAGTATTTT
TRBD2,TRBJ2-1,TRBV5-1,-,CASSLALTSGSNEQFF,TGCGCCAGCAGCTTGGCTCTGACTAGCGGGAGCAATGAGCAGTTCTTC
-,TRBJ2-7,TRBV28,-,CASSIRLSYEQYF,TGTGCCAGCAGTATCAGGTTATCCTACGAGCAGTACTTC
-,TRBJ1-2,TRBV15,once,CATSRDRTDYGYTF,TGTGCCACCAGCAGAGATAGGACGGACTATGGCTACACCTTC
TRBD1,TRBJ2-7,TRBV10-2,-,CASSERDGRGLREQYF,TGCGCCAGCAGCGAACGGGATGGCAGGGGGCTAAGGGAGCAGTACTTC
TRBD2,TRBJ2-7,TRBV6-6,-,CASSRGTSGSGGHPYF,TGTGCCAGTTCACGGGGGACTAGCGGGAGTGGGGGACACCCTTACTTC
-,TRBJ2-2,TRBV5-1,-,CASSLEGLNTGELFF,TGCGCCAGCAGCTTGGAGGGGCTGAACACCGGGGAGCTGTTTTTT
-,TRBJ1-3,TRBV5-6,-,CASSSGRNTIYF,TGTGCCAGCAGCTCGGGGAGAAACACCATATATTTT
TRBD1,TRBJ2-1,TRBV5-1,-,CASSFGQGASYNEQFF,TGCGCCAGCAGCTTCGGCCAGGGGGCCTCCTACAATGAGCAGTTCTTC
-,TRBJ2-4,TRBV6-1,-,CASSEGTLKQYF,TGTGCCAGCAGTGAAGGGACCTTAAAACAGTACTTC
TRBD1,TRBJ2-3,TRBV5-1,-,CASSPGQGAHQDTQYF,TGCGCCAGCAGCCCTGGACAGGGGGCGCATCAAGATACGCAGTATTTT
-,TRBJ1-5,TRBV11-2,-,CASSWSGANQPQHF,TGTGCCAGCAGCTGGTCAGGGGCGAATCAGCCCCAGCATTTT
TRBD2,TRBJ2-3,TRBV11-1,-,CASSFPLLTSGSTDTQYF,TGTGCCAGCAGCTTTCCACTCCTGACTAGCGGTAGCACAGATACGCAGTATTTT
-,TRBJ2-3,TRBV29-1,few,CSGWDHTDTQYF,TGCAGCGGGTGGGACCACACAGATACGCAGTATTTT
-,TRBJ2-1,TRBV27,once,CASTLSPRGVDNEQFF,TGTGCCAGCACCCTCAGCCCCCGTGGGGTCGACAATGAGCAGTTCTTC
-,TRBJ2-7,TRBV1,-,CTGHIDLVSYEQYF,TGCACCGGCCACATCGACCTAGTCTCCTACGAGCAGTACTTC
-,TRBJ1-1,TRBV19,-,CASSGGSRSGTEAFF,TGTGCCAGCAGTGGCGGCAGCCGTAGCGGCACTGAAGCTTTCTTT
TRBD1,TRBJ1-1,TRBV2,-,CASAHDRGNTEAFF,TGTGCCAGCGCGCATGACAGGGGGAACACTGAAGCTTTCTTT
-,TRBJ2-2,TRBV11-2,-,CASSLGQPTGELFF,TGTGCCAGCAGCTTAGGACAGCCCACCGGGGAGCTGTTTTTT
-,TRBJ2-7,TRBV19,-,CASSIKGLLSYEQYF,TGTGCCAGTAGTATCAAAGGGCTTCTTTCCTACGAGCAGTACTTC
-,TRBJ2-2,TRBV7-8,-,CASSLRDTNTGELFF,TGTGCCAGCAGTCTCCGGGACACTAACACCGGGGAGCTGTTTTTT